The 14 T cell receptor beta chains listed next were all sequenced from one sample in a study of OX40 agonist ivuxolimab in advanced cancers. This table comes from immunoSEQ multiplex PCR, and its TCRdb copy is limited to in-frame clones, with some not included. The sample includes tens of thousands of clones, 80% to 90% seen only once; the top ten take roughly a tenth. Source: CD4+ or CD8+ T cells sorted from blood, taken in a trial of the OX40 agonist ivuxolimab. The origin of the receptors is an adult with an advanced solid tumor such as melanoma, head and neck, liver or kidney cancer.

The CDR3 reads CASSRTGEVGNEQFF. CDR3 nucleotide sequence: TGCGCCAGCAGCAGGACAGGGGAGGTGGGGAATGAGCAGTTCTTC. This chain uses TRBV5-1 with TRBJ2-1; 9 positions agree with TRBD1. The germline CDR1 and CDR2 sequences are SGHRS and YFSETQ. V trimming: 4 bases; J trimming: 7 bases; junction bases outside the gene matches: 9. The CDR3 is made up of 15 amino acids. Complete variable domain (other parts from reference TRBV5-1 and TRBJ2-1): KAGVTQTPRYLIKTRGQQVTLSCSPISGHRSVSWYQQTPGQGLQFLFEYFSETQRNKGNFPGRFSGRQFSNSRSEMNVSTLELGDSALYLCASSRTGEVGNEQFFGPGTRLTVL.

This chain uses TRBV5-1 with TRBJ1-4; TRBD1 matches 11 bases. Germline CDR1 SGHRS, CDR2 YFSETQ. This CDR3 comprises 15 residues. After removal of 4 bases from V and 7 bases from J, the junction contained 6 bases not matched to a gene. The CDR3 bases are TGCGCCAGCAGCAGATCCGGGACAGGGGGTGAAAAACTGTTTTTT. Protein: CASSRSGTGGEKLFF.

This chain links TRBV9 with TRBJ2-2, with TRBD2 identical over 10 bases. With 4 bases clipped from V and 1 base from J, the junction kept 7 bases outside the gene matches. The germline CDR1 and CDR2 sequences are SGDLS and YYNGEE. The CDR3 is made up of 17 amino acids. CDR3 sequence reads: CASSPGLAALNTGELFF. Here the CDR3 DNA reads TGTGCCAGCAGCCCAGGACTAGCGGCCTTGAACACCGGGGAGCTGTTTTTT.

The chain is built from TRBV2 and TRBJ2-1; 9 bases are shared with TRBD2. The CDR3 contains 12 residues. The germline gives CDR1 SNHLY, CDR2 FYNNEI. Trimming removed 10 bases from V and 15 bases from J; junction bases left unmatched: 13. The CDR3 sequence: CANRRAGGPPFF. The DNA for the CDR3 is TGTGCCAACAGGCGAGCGGGGGGCCCTCCGTTCTTC.

The chain has TRBV11-2 and TRBJ2-2; 8 positions match TRBD2. This CDR3 has 16 amino acids. V lost 3 bases and J lost 8; bases outside the gene matches: 11. Germline CDR1 SGHAT, CDR2 FQNNGV. CDR3: CASSFFGRARMGELFF. The CDR3 DNA reads TGTGCCAGCAGCTTCTTCGGGAGGGCCCGGATGGGGGAGCTGTTTTTT.

The CDR3 coding sequence is TGTGCCAGCAGTGAAGTCGCCGGGGAAGACTATGGCTACACCTTC. Translation: CASSEVAGEDYGYTF. This chain connects TRBV6-1 to TRBJ1-2; D not resolved. CDR1 is MNHNS, CDR2 SASEGT, per germline. V lost 1 base, J lost 3 bases, and 12 bases lay in between. The CDR3 is 15 amino acids.

J is TRBJ2-5 and V is TRBV11-2, with unresolved D. Germline loops: CDR1 SGHAT, CDR2 FQNNGV. This CDR3 region has 13 residues. The ends were cut back, 4 bases at V and 4 bases at J, with 10 bases in the middle. The CDR3 DNA follows: TGTGCCAGCAGCTCGGGCCTCGGAGAGACCCAGTACTTC. Residues: CASSSGLGETQYF.

This clone was seen only a few times. This chain links TRBV2 with TRBJ2-1; maybe TRBD2 (6 bases). The germline V gene encodes CDR1 SNHLY and CDR2 FYNNEI. This CDR3 comprises 13 residues. V shed 2 bases and J shed 11 bases, with 13 bases lying between them. The CDR3 loop is CASSERLVSKQFF. CDR3 sequence (DNA): TGTGCCAGCAGTGAAAGACTAGTTAGTAAGCAGTTCTTC.

This clone was recorded once. CDR3 sequence: CASSSPDTQYF. The CDR3 bases are TGTGCCAGCTCCTCTCCGGATACGCAGTATTTT. The chain combines TRBV18 with TRBJ2-3; D not certain. Per germline, CDR1 KGHSH and CDR2 LQKENI. The V end lost 6 bases, the J end lost 6 bases, and 7 bases lay between the germline ends. The CDR3 is 11 residues long.

The gene calls are TRBV7-2 and TRBJ2-1, with D possibly being TRBD2 (5 bases). In germline, CDR1 is SGHTA, CDR2 FQGNSA. CDR3 size: 15 residues. Trimming left V 3 bases short and J 2 bases short, with 11 bases between. The CDR3 DNA reads as TGTGCCAGCAGCTTGGTTGAGGGCGCCTACAATGAGCAGTTCTTC. This encodes CASSLVEGAYNEQFF.

This sequence joins TRBV2 and TRBJ2-1; D uncertain. The CDR3 covers 11 residues. In germline, CDR1 is SNHLY, CDR2 FYNNEI. Between the trimmed V and J ends, which lost 6 bases and 5 bases, there was a span of 5 bases. The CDR3 protein is CASSENNEQFF. CDR3 sequence (DNA): TGTGCCAGCAGCGAGAACAATGAGCAGTTCTTC.

The chain carries TRBV5-1 and TRBJ2-1; the D is unclear. Germline lookup yields CDR1 SGHRS and CDR2 YFSETQ. Between the trimmed V and J ends, which lost 0 bases and 6 bases, there was a span of 10 bases. CDR3 length: 14 residues. In DNA form, the CDR3 reads TGCGCCAGCAGCTTGGCCGCGCGTCTCAATGAGCAGTTCTTC. It yields the protein CASSLAARLNEQFF.

The genes are TRBV25-1 and TRBJ2-3; D might be TRBD1 or TRBD2, each matching 5 bases. The CDR3 has 16 residues. Trimming shortened V by 4 bases and J by 2 bases, and 16 bases separated the two germline ends. CDR1 is MGHDK and CDR2 is SYGVNS in the germline V gene. The CDR3 reads CASSGRLGTTTDTQYF. In DNA form, the CDR3 reads TGTGCCAGCAGTGGCCGTTTGGGGACCACCACAGATACGCAGTATTTT. Complete variable domain (other parts from reference TRBV25-1 and TRBJ2-3): EADIYQTPRYLVIGTGKKITLECSQTMGHDKMYWYQQDPGMELHLIHYSYGVNSTEKGDLSSESTVSRIRTEHFPLTLESARPSHTSQYLCASSGRLGTTTDTQYFGPGTRLTVL.

V usage is TRBV15 and J usage is TRBJ2-3; D perhaps matches TRBD1 (6 bases). V shed 5 bases and J shed 5 bases, with 20 bases lying between them. The germline V gene encodes CDR1 LNHNV and CDR2 YYDKDF (reference sequence). The length of the CDR3 is 16 residues. The CDR3 is CATSLRGPTGEDTQYF. As DNA, the CDR3 is TGTGCCACCAGCCTGAGAGGTCCGACAGGTGAAGATACGCAGTATTTT.